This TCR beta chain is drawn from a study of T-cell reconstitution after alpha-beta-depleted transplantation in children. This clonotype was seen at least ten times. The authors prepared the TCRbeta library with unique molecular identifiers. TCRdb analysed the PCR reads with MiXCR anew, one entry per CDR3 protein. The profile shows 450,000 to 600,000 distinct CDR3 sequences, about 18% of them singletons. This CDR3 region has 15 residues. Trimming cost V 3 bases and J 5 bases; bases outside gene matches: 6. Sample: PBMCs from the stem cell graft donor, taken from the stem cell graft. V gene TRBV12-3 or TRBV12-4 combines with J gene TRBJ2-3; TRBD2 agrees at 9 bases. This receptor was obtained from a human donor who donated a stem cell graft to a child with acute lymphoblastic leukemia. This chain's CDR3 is CASSFGLAGRDTQYF. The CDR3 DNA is TGTGCCAGCAGTTTCGGCCTAGCGGGAAGAGATACGCAGTATTTT.